The rows below give T cell receptor beta chains drawn from one sample of a study of shared clonotypes between healthy human individuals. Clones were sequenced by immunoSEQ multiplex PCR, and TCRdb holds only the in-frame ones, with some missing. The sample has roughly 2,000,000 clones; less than 95% are singletons. Material: naive CD8+ T cells sorted from blood. These receptors originate from a man aged 18 to 35 in good health. The CDR3 runs from the conserved cysteine through the conserved F or W.

v_gene | CDR3aa
TRBV6-1 | CASSERGQGAWEQYF
TRBV5-1 | CASSLSQGDGYTF
TRBV27 | CASSLGSGTTTEAFF
TRBV6-5 | CASSGSGASEQFF
TRBV27 | CASSLGFGQPQHF
TRBV5-6 | CASSLGFSGNTIYF
TRBV4-3 | CASSQEGEGAHLQYF
TRBV9 | CASSEIPGSGNTIYF
TRBV4-1 | CASSQATSYEQYF
TRBV5-8 | CASSTPIGVGGTGELFF
TRBV27 | CASSPIRYSSGEGYTF
TRBV11-2 | CASSPDRSYNEQFF
TRBV27 | CASSQRQGAGQPQHF
TRBV7-2 | CASSLGQGESPLHF
TRBV9 | CASSSQGASGGRDTQYF
TRBV6-1 | CASSEGETSKETQYF
TRBV2 | CASRTIAGGLDFEQFF
TRBV28 | CASSFMSSYNSPLHF
TRBV6-1 | CASPPGANTGELFF
TRBV13 | CASSYRLAGTPETQYF